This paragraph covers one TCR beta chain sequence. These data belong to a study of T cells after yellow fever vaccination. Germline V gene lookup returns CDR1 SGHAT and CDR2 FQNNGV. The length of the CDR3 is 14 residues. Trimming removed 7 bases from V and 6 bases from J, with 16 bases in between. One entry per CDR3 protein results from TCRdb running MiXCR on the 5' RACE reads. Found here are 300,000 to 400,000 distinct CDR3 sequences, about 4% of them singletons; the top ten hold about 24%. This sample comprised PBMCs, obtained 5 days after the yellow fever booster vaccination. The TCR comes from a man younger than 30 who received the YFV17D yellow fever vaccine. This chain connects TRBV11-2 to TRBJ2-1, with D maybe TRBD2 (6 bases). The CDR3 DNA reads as TGTGCCAGCACCCCGGGGGTGGGGTTCAATGAGCAGTTCTTC. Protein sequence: CASTPGVGFNEQFF.